The rows below give T cell receptor beta chains drawn from one sample of a study of blood T cells in healthy people across ages. From the 5' RACE reads, TCRdb called clonotypes with MiXCR, one entry per CDR3 protein. The sample has 550,000 to 700,000 distinct CDR3 sequences; 27% are singletons. Sequenced material: blood. These receptors originate from a woman in her seventies in good health. Each CDR3 is given with its conserved first and last residue. The order of the fields is V gene, D gene, J gene, clone size, CDR3 DNA, CDR3 protein. The D gene is left open where the match is weak. A row's size may be missing; if present it is once, few, many or a size class.

TRBV5-1,TRBD1,TRBJ1-3,NA,TGCGCCAGCAGCTTGAGGCAGGGGGCTGCTGGAAACACCATATATTTT,CASSLRQGAAGNTIYF
TRBV6-6,NA,TRBJ1-1,NA,TGTGCCAGCAGAAGACAGGAGTACACTGAAGCTTTCTTT,CASRRQEYTEAFF
TRBV4-3,TRBD2,TRBJ2-1,few,TGCGCCAGCAGCCAATACCTAGCGGGGGACAATGAGCAGTTCTTC,CASSQYLAGDNEQFF
TRBV29-1,NA,TRBJ1-2,NA,TGCAGCGTTGCAGGGGCGAGAGCTAACTATGGCTACACCTTC,CSVAGARANYGYTF
TRBV20-1,NA,TRBJ1-2,NA,TGCAGTGCTAGCCCAATAACTCAATGGGGCTACACCTTC,CSASPITQWGYTF
TRBV20-1,NA,TRBJ2-5,NA,TGCAGTGCTAGAGATCGGAGGGGGGACGAAGAGACCCAGTACTTC,CSARDRRGDEETQYF
TRBV7-3,NA,TRBJ1-1,NA,TGTGCCAGCAGCACGGGGATGAACACTGAAGCTTTCTTT,CASSTGMNTEAFF
TRBV11-3,NA,TRBJ1-2,NA,TGTGCCAGCAGATATCAAGGTGGCTACACCTTC,CASRYQGGYTF
TRBV5-5,NA,TRBJ1-5,NA,TGTGCCAGCAGCTTGGGAGTTCAGCCCCAGCATTTT,CASSLGVQPQHF
TRBV3-1,TRBD2,TRBJ2-7,once,TGTGCCAGCAGCCGTCCTGGACTAGCTTTCGAGCAGTACTTC,CASSRPGLAFEQYF
TRBV5-1,TRBD1,TRBJ2-1,few,TGCGCCAGCAGCGAATCCGGGACAGGGGTTGAGCAGTTCTTC,CASSESGTGVEQFF
TRBV11-1,NA,TRBJ2-3,few,TGTGCCAGCAGCTTCCTAGCAGGCTTCACAGATACGCTGTATTTT,CASSFLAGFTDTLYF
TRBV20-1,TRBD2,TRBJ2-1,once,TGCAGTGCTAGAGATCGGACTGGCGGGGGGCGTGAGCAGTTCTTC,CSARDRTGGGREQFF
TRBV9,NA,TRBJ1-2,NA,TGTGCCAGCAGCCCGGCCCCTACAGGATTTTACGGCTACACCTTC,CASSPAPTGFYGYTF
TRBV20-1,NA,TRBJ2-7,NA,TGCAGTGCTACCCGCCCCATCGGATCATTATCGTACGAGCAGTACTTC,CSATRPIGSLSYEQYF
TRBV4-1,TRBD1,TRBJ2-6,NA,TGCGCCAGCAGCCAACCGACAGGGTTAAAATCTGGGGCCAACGTCCTGACTTTC,CASSQPTGLKSGANVLTF
TRBV6-1,NA,TRBJ1-1,few,TGTGCCAGCAGTGACAGGAGGTACGGGGGGAACACTGAAGCTTTCTTT,CASSDRRYGGNTEAFF
TRBV9,NA,TRBJ2-3,NA,TGTGCCAGCAGCCCTTATAGCCCTGGTGACACAGATACGCAGTATTTT,CASSPYSPGDTDTQYF
TRBV29-1,NA,TRBJ2-2,NA,TGCAGCGTCTCTCCATTCTCCAGGGCCGGGGAGCTGTTTTTT,CSVSPFSRAGELFF
TRBV11-3,NA,TRBJ2-5,few,TGTGCCAGCAGCTTAGAAAGAGGGGTCCCAGAGACCCAGTACTTC,CASSLERGVPETQYF
TRBV27,TRBD1,TRBJ1-1,NA,TGTGCCAACCCAAGGGGGCTAGGTGGTACTGAAGCTTTCTTT,CANPRGLGGTEAFF
TRBV5-1,TRBD1,TRBJ2-7,few,TGCGCCAGCAGCGGGGGGACAGGGGACTCCTACGAGCAGTACTTC,CASSGGTGDSYEQYF
TRBV12-3/TRBV12-4,NA,TRBJ2-1,NA,TGTGCCAGCAGTTTAGGAAGCGCCGAAAACAATGAGCAGTTCTTC,CASSLGSAENNEQFF
TRBV20-1,TRBD2,TRBJ2-3,NA,TGCAGTGCTAGAGGTGAGCGGGGGTCTGTGGCGCAGTATTTT,CSARGERGSVAQYF
TRBV7-2,TRBD2,TRBJ2-7,NA,TGTGCCAGCAGCGTCCGGCTAGCGGACGAGCAGTACTTC,CASSVRLADEQYF
TRBV10-3,NA,TRBJ2-3,NA,TGTGCCATCAGCCTCTCAGGGGACGACACAGATACGCAGTATTTT,CAISLSGDDTDTQYF
TRBV5-1,NA,TRBJ1-2,few,TGCGCCAGCAGCTATACTAGGGGAGATGGTGGCTACACCTTC,CASSYTRGDGGYTF
TRBV4-3,TRBD1,TRBJ1-4,NA,TGCGCCAGCAGCCAAGAACCGGACAGGCCAAATGAAAAACTGTTTTTT,CASSQEPDRPNEKLFF
TRBV7-2,NA,TRBJ2-7,many,TGTGCCAGCAGCCCAGGGGCTAGGCAGTACTTC,CASSPGARQYF
TRBV7-3,NA,TRBJ2-5,NA,TGTGCCAGCAGCTTAACTTTAGCCGGCGGACAAGAGACCCAGTACTTC,CASSLTLAGGQETQYF
TRBV5-6,TRBD1,TRBJ2-1,NA,TGTGCCAGCAGCGATTACAGGGGGGATGAGCAGTTCTTC,CASSDYRGDEQFF
TRBV12-3/TRBV12-4,TRBD1,TRBJ1-1,NA,TGTGCCAGTAGGGACAGGGGGATTAGCCCTGAAGCTTTCTTT,CASRDRGISPEAFF
TRBV7-8,NA,TRBJ2-7,few,TGTGCCAGCAGCTTAGTCACGGAGGTTCCTACCCGCTCAGGGCAGCACTTC,CASSLVTEVPTRSGQHF
TRBV5-1,NA,TRBJ2-5,few,TGCGCCAGCAGCAATGGGGTGAAGGAAGTGACCCAGTACTTC,CASSNGVKEVTQYF
TRBV15,NA,TRBJ2-5,NA,TGTGCCACCAGCCGGGGGAAGGGGATAGCACAAGAGACCCAGTACTTC,CATSRGKGIAQETQYF
TRBV25-1,NA,TRBJ1-2,many,TGTGCCAGCAGTGGCCCGGGGGCTCCCCGGGGCTACACCTTC,CASSGPGAPRGYTF
TRBV7-6,NA,TRBJ2-7,few,TGTGCCAGCAGCCCGAGTCGGCCCTACGAGCAGTACTTC,CASSPSRPYEQYF
TRBV7-9,TRBD1,TRBJ2-7,many,TGTGCCAGCAGCGCGCGACAGGGGAACGAGCAGTACTTC,CASSARQGNEQYF
TRBV5-1,NA,TRBJ2-7,NA,TGCGCCAGCAGCTTGCAGGGAGGAAGTGGCGAGCAGTACTTC,CASSLQGGSGEQYF
TRBV6-1,NA,TRBJ2-6,NA,TGTGCCAGCAGTGCCGGGTCCTCTGGGGCCAACGTCCTGACTTTC,CASSAGSSGANVLTF
TRBV7-8,NA,TRBJ1-5,few,TGTGCCAGCAGCAATCAGAACAGAGACAATCAGCCCCAGCATTTT,CASSNQNRDNQPQHF
TRBV7-9,NA,TRBJ2-2,NA,TGTGCCAGCAGCTTGGGCGCGGGGTCGGGCACCGGGGAGCTGTTTTTT,CASSLGAGSGTGELFF
TRBV2,NA,TRBJ1-2,NA,TGTGCCAGCAGTGCGCAGCTTAACTATGGCTACACCTTC,CASSAQLNYGYTF
TRBV7-2,NA,TRBJ2-1,NA,TGTGCCAGCAGCCATGGCGGGTACAGGGACAATGAGCAGTTCTTC,CASSHGGYRDNEQFF
TRBV4-2,NA,TRBJ1-2,few,TGTGCCAGCAGCCAAGATGCCGGCAGGGATAACTATGGCTACACCTTC,CASSQDAGRDNYGYTF
TRBV5-1,TRBD1,TRBJ1-2,few,TGCGCCAGCAGCACAGGGACAGGCCATGAGGGCTACACCTTC,CASSTGTGHEGYTF